This T cell receptor beta chain stems from a study of response to subunit inactivated influenza vaccine. TCRdb re-analysed the RT-PCR reads in MiXCR, keeping a single row per CDR3 protein. This repertoire shows around 650,000 distinct CDR3 sequences, approximately 14% found once; its top ten account for around a tenth. Germline-derived CDR1 and CDR2 are LGHNA and YSLEER. This CDR3 spans 17 amino acids. The trim removed 0 bases at V and 7 bases at J, leaving 11 bases unmatched. This clonotype came up many times. The chain carries TRBV4-3 and TRBJ2-5, with 10 positions matching TRBD2. The source is a middle-aged man who received an inactivated influenza vaccine. The starting material was PBMCs from blood, obtained 11 to 12 days after vaccination. CDR3 coding DNA: TGCGCCAGCAGCCAAGATCCCCGGACTAGCGGCTTGGGGACCCAGTACTTC. Its translation is CASSQDPRTSGLGTQYF.